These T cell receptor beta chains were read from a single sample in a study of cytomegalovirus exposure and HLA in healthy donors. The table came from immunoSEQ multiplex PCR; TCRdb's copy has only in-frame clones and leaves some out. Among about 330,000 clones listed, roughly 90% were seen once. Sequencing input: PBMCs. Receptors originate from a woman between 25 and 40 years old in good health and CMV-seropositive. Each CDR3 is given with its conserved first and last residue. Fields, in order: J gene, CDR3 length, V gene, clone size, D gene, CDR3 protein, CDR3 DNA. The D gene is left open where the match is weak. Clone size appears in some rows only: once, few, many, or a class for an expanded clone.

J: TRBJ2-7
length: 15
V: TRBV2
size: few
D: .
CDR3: CASRAGTFSSYEQYF
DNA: TGTGCCAGCAGGGCCGGGACTTTCAGCTCCTACGAGCAGTACTTC

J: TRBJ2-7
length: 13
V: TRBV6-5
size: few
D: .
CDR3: CASSQGQNYEQYF
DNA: TGTGCCAGCAGTCAAGGACAGAACTACGAGCAGTACTTC

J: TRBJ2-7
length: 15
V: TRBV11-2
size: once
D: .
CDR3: CASSREPGIPYEQYF
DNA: TGTGCCAGCAGTCGAGAGCCAGGGATCCCCTACGAGCAGTACTTC

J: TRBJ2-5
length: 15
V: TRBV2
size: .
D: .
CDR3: CASIALGGRKETQYF
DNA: TGTGCCAGCATCGCTCTCGGAGGCAGAAAAGAGACCCAGTACTTC

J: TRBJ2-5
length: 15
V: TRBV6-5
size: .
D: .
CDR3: CASSYPTRGQETQYF
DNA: TGTGCCAGCAGTTACCCTACTAGGGGCCAAGAGACCCAGTACTTC

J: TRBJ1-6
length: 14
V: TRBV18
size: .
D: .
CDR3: CASSQGGGNSPLHF
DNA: TGTGCCAGCTCACAGGGGGGTGGAAATTCACCCCTCCACTTT

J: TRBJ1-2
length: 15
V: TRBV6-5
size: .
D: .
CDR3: CASSREYRENYGYTF
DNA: TGTGCCAGCAGTCGAGAATACAGGGAAAACTATGGCTACACCTTC

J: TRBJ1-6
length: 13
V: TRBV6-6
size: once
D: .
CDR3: CASTGTYNSPLHF
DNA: TGTGCCAGCACAGGGACGTATAATTCACCCCTCCACTTT

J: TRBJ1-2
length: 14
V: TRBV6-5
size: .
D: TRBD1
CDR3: CASTRDSSNYGYTF
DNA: TGTGCCAGCACTAGGGACAGCTCTAACTATGGCTACACCTTC

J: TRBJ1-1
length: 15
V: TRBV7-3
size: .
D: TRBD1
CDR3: CASSLRTGPNTEAFF
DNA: TGTGCCAGCAGCCTCAGGACAGGGCCGAACACTGAAGCTTTCTTT

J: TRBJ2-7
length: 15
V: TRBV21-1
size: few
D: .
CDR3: CASSKLGLTPYEQYF
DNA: TGTGCCAGCAGCAAGTTAGGGCTAACTCCCTACGAGCAGTACTTC

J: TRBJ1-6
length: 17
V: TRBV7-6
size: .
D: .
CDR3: CASSQRGRVSDNSPLHF
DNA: TGTGCCAGCAGCCAGAGGGGTAGGGTTTCAGATAATTCACCCCTCCACTTT

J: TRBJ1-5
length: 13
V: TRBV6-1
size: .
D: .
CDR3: CASRIGFNQPQHF
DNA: TGTGCCAGCAGAATAGGGTTCAATCAGCCCCAGCATTTT

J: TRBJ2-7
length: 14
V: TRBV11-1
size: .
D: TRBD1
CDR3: CASSLLWDRGEQYF
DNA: TGTGCCAGCAGCTTACTTTGGGACAGGGGCGAGCAGTACTTC

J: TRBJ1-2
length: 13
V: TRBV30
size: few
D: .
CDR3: CAWSADSLYGYTF
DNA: TGTGCCTGGAGTGCCGACAGCCTCTATGGCTACACCTTC

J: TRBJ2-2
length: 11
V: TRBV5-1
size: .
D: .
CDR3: CASLGSGELFF
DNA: TGCGCCAGCCTCGGGTCCGGGGAGCTGTTTTTT

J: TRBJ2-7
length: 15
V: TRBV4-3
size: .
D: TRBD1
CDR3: CASSQVTGGSYEQYF
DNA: TGCGCCAGCAGCCAAGTTACAGGGGGCTCCTACGAGCAGTACTTC

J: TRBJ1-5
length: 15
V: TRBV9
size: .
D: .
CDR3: CASSVDSNSNQPQHF
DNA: TGTGCCAGCAGCGTAGACAGCAATAGCAATCAGCCCCAGCATTTT

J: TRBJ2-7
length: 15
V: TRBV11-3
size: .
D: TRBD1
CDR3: CASSPGTGGAYEQYF
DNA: TGTGCCAGCAGCCCGGGGACAGGGGGGGCCTACGAGCAGTACTTC

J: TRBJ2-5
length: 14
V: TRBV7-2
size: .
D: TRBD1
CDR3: CASSLGGTGSDQYF
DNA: TGTGCCAGCAGCTTAGGGGGGACAGGGAGCGACCAGTACTTC

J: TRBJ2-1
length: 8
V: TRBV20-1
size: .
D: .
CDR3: CSAGEQFF
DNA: TGCAGTGCAGGTGAGCAGTTCTTC

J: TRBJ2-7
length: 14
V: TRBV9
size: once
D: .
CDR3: CASSVASGADEQYF
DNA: TGTGCCAGCAGCGTAGCGTCGGGAGCCGACGAGCAGTACTTC

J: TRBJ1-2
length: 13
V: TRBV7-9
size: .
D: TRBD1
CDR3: CASSPGGAYGYTF
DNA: TGTGCCAGCAGCCCAGGGGGCGCCTATGGCTACACCTTC

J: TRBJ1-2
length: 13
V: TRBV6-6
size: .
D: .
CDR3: CASTRGSNYGYTF
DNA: TGTGCCAGCACGAGGGGGAGTAACTATGGCTACACCTTC

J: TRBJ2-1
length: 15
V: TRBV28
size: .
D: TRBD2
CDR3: CASSLNLAGSNEQFF
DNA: TGTGCCAGCAGTTTAAATCTAGCGGGCAGCAATGAGCAGTTCTTC

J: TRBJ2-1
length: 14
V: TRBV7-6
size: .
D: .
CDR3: CASSFLDSRQEQFF
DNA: TGTGCCAGCAGCTTTCTCGACTCCCGGCAGGAGCAGTTCTTC

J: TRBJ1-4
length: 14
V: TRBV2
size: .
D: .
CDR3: CASSASSTNEKLFF
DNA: TGTGCCAGCAGTGCGAGTTCAACTAATGAAAAACTGTTTTTT

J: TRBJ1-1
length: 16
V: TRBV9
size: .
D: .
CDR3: CASSVAGARGFGEAFF
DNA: TGTGCCAGCAGCGTAGCTGGGGCCAGGGGATTTGGTGAAGCTTTCTTT

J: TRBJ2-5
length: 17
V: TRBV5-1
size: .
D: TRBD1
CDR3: CASSLFDRAGGGETQYF
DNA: TGCGCCAGCAGCTTATTCGACAGGGCGGGTGGTGGTGAGACCCAGTACTTC

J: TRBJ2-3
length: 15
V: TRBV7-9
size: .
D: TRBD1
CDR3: CASSLGTGLTDTQYF
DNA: TGTGCCAGCAGCTTAGGGACAGGGCTCACAGATACGCAGTATTTT

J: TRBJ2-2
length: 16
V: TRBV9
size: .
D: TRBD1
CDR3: CASSVVGQGVSGELFF
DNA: TGTGCCAGCAGCGTAGTGGGACAGGGGGTCTCCGGGGAGCTGTTTTTT

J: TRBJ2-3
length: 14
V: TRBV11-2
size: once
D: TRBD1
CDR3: CASRDRGRTDTQYF
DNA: TGTGCCAGCAGAGACAGGGGGCGTACAGATACGCAGTATTTT

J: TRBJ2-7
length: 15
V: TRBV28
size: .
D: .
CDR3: CASSLLAGISYEQYF
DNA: TGTGCCAGCAGTTTACTGGCAGGGATTTCCTACGAGCAGTACTTC

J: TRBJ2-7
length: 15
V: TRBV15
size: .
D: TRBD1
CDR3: CATSREGGQVYEQYF
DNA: TGTGCCACCAGCAGAGAAGGGGGACAGGTCTACGAGCAGTACTTC

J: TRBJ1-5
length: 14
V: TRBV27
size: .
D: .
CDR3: CASSWGGAGQPQHF
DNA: TGTGCCAGCAGCTGGGGGGGAGCGGGTCAGCCCCAGCATTTT

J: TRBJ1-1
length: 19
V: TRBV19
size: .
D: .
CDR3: CASSIDHRVRRIGNTEAFF
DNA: TGTGCCAGTAGTATAGATCATAGGGTTAGGAGGATTGGGAACACTGAAGCTTTCTTT

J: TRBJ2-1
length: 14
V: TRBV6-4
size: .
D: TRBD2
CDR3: CASSGLAGNNEQFF
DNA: TGTGCCAGCAGTGGACTAGCGGGCAACAATGAGCAGTTCTTC

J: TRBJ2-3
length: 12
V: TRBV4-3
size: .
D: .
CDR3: CASSQGSDTQYF
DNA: TGCGCCAGCAGCCAAGGCTCAGATACGCAGTATTTT

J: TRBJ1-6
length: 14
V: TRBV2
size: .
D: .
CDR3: CASSDGRGNSPLHF
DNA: TGTGCCAGCAGTGACGGGCGGGGAAATTCACCCCTCCACTTT

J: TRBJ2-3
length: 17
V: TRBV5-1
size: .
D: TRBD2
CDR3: CASSLAGTSGSEDTQYF
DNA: TGCGCCAGCAGCTTGGCAGGGACTAGCGGGAGTGAAGATACGCAGTATTTT